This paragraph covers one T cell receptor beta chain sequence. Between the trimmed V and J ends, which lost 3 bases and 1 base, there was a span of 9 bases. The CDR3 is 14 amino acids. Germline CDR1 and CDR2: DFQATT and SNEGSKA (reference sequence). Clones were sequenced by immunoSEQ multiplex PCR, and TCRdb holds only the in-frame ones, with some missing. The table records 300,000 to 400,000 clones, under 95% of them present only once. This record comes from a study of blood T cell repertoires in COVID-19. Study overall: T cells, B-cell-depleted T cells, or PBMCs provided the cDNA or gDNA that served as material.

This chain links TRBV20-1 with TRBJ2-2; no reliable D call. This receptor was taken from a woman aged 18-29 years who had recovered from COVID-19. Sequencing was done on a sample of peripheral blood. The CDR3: CSASSRKNTGELFF. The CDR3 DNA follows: TGCAGTGCTAGTTCCAGAAAGAACACCGGGGAGCTGTTTTTT.